This section outlines one T cell receptor (beta chain) sequence together with its context. V was pared by 2 bases and J by 6 bases, with 20 bases between. Germline CDR1 MGHRA, CDR2 YSYEKL. The CDR3 consists of 16 residues. The data stem from a study of blood T cells in healthy people across ages. A J-beta primer mix and a sample-barcoded 5' primer were used in a second PCR of about 6 to 12 cycles. TCRdb re-called the 5' RACE reads through MiXCR, storing one row per CDR3 protein. The repertoire holds 1,300,000 or so distinct CDR3 sequences, with 59% as singletons. This receptor was identified in a man aged 18 to 29 in good health. The V gene is TRBV4-1, the J gene TRBJ2-7; D assignment may be TRBD1 or TRBD2 (5 bases each). The sample comprised blood. The CDR3 nucleotides are TGCGCCAGCAGCCAATGGGGAGAGGGGATTAGTAGCGAGCAGTACTTC. It is translated as CASSQWGEGISSEQYF.